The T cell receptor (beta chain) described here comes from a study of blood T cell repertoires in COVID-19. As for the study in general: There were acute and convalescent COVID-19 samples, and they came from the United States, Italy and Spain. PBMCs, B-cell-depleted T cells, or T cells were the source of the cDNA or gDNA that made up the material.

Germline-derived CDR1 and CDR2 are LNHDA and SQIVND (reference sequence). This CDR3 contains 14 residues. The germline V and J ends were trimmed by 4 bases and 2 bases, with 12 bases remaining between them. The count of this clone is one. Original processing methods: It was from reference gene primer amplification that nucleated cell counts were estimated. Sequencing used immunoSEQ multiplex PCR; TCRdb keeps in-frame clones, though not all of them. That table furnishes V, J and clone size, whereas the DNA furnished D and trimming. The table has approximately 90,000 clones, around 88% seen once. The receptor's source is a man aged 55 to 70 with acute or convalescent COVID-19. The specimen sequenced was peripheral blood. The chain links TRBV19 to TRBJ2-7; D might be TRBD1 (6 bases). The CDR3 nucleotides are TGTGCCAGTAGTAGCCCTGGACAGCCCTACGAGCAGTACTTC. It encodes CASSSPGQPYEQYF.